What follows describes a single T cell receptor beta chain. Its antigen is not yet known. Per-nucleotide qualities are absent, and no much larger clonotype sits a single base away. The CDR3 numbers 19 residues from cysteine through phenylalanine. Only the CDR3 DNA stays, 57 bases, in frame from base 1. From a lookup of the germline V gene, CDR1 and CDR2 are SNHLY and FYNNEI. From V the trimming removes 6 bases and from J it removes 0 bases, while the gene matches leave 11 bases of the junction unaccounted for. The method behind the library was the immunoSEQ multiplex PCR assay. The immuneACCESS repertoire file appears here via TCRdb, limited to in-frame rearrangements. These files lack a portion of the clones; in checked studies, under half of the deficit traces to unresolved V genes, and the cause of the others is not known. Counted in this sample were about 53,000 clones; more than 90% of them appeared once. The ten largest account for roughly 3% of the sample.

Repertoires were sampled repeatedly over the course of chemoradiotherapy so that clonal expansion in the tumor microenvironment could be followed. This sample stems from a study of chemoradiotherapy in HPV16-positive cancers (dated by TCRdb to 2021 to 2024). Study-level background: Using functional T-cell assays on cells from a couple of HPV16-positive patients, the researchers defined candidate HPV-specific T-cell clones and common TCR motifs. The study asked whether T-cell immunity against the HPV oncoproteins E6 and E7 changes during chemoradiotherapy and whether it affects survival. The candidate HPV-specific TCRs and motifs were then tracked in TCR repertoires from 86 patients with HPV-related cancers.

On the study overall, not on this receptor specifically: The functional definition of HPV-specific T cells was derived from only two HPV16-positive patients, and the survival association was reported for HPV16-positive patients. Among HPV16-positive patients, expansion of HPV-responsive T cells during chemoradiotherapy was associated with better recurrence-free survival. Expansion of candidate HPV-specific clones and E7-related TCR motifs was observed in the tumor microenvironment during treatment, whereas no such expansion was observed for non-HPV-specific T cells.

In this chain, TRBV2 is recombined with TRBJ2-3, and TRBD2 matches 14 of the central bases. This clonotype was sampled from a human donor with HPV-associated anogenital cancer. The specimen comprised blood, sampled from a patient who underwent chemoradiotherapy. The CDR3: CASSWTSGGLSPSTDTQYF. The nucleotide sequence reads as follows: TGTGCCAGCAGCTGGACTAGCGGGGGGCTAAGTCCTAGCACAGATACGCAGTATTTT.